Listed below are T cell receptor beta chains from one sample, sequenced in a study of blood T cell repertoires in COVID-19. The table came from immunoSEQ multiplex PCR; TCRdb's copy has only in-frame clones and leaves some out. The sample carries about 50,000 clones, 65% to 80% recorded once. The sequenced material came from peripheral blood. The receptor set was obtained from an older man with acute or convalescent COVID-19. Each CDR3 is given with its conserved first and last residue. Each record gives: clone size, J gene, V gene, CDR3 length, CDR3 protein. Size tells how often a clone was seen (once, few, many) or the class of an expanded clone, and some rows leave it out.

clone_size: few; j_call: TRBJ2-1; v_call: TRBV20-1; cdr3_length: 14; cdr3_aa: CSASGAGGYNEQFF
clone_size: -; j_call: TRBJ2-2; v_call: TRBV4-1; cdr3_length: 19; cdr3_aa: CASSLTWDRGLMDTGELFF
clone_size: -; j_call: TRBJ2-7; v_call: TRBV24-1; cdr3_length: 12; cdr3_aa: CATSDPGGEQYF
clone_size: -; j_call: TRBJ1-6; v_call: TRBV3-1/TRBV3-2; cdr3_length: 16; cdr3_aa: CASSQEWGLKGSPLHF
clone_size: -; j_call: TRBJ2-7; v_call: TRBV7-9; cdr3_length: 13; cdr3_aa: CASSRGTSYEQYF
clone_size: few; j_call: TRBJ2-2; v_call: TRBV7-2; cdr3_length: 17; cdr3_aa: CASSPTHTRVLTGELFF
clone_size: -; j_call: TRBJ2-4; v_call: TRBV10-2; cdr3_length: 13; cdr3_aa: CASSEVGGVIQYF
clone_size: -; j_call: TRBJ1-2; v_call: TRBV19; cdr3_length: 14; cdr3_aa: CASSARTSPQGYTF
clone_size: -; j_call: TRBJ1-2; v_call: TRBV28; cdr3_length: 15; cdr3_aa: CASSLSRRGHNGYTF
clone_size: -; j_call: TRBJ1-1; v_call: TRBV2; cdr3_length: 12; cdr3_aa: CASSATGPEAFF
clone_size: -; j_call: TRBJ2-1; v_call: TRBV6-2/TRBV6-3; cdr3_length: 15; cdr3_aa: CASSYGETSWSEQFF
clone_size: -; j_call: TRBJ2-7; v_call: TRBV6-6; cdr3_length: 13; cdr3_aa: CASIGAESYEQYF
clone_size: -; j_call: TRBJ2-1; v_call: TRBV29-1; cdr3_length: 14; cdr3_aa: CSVGGAYEYNEQFF
clone_size: once; j_call: TRBJ2-5; v_call: TRBV30; cdr3_length: 15; cdr3_aa: CAWVPLGTPQETQYF
clone_size: -; j_call: TRBJ1-2; v_call: TRBV28; cdr3_length: 15; cdr3_aa: CASSQGQGIRHGYTF
clone_size: -; j_call: TRBJ2-1; v_call: TRBV6-2/TRBV6-3; cdr3_length: 18; cdr3_aa: CASSLSETSGGEADEQFF
clone_size: -; j_call: TRBJ2-5; v_call: TRBV5-4; cdr3_length: 15; cdr3_aa: CASSPGLQGSETQYF
clone_size: -; j_call: TRBJ2-3; v_call: TRBV6-5; cdr3_length: 15; cdr3_aa: CASSLTGIFTDTQYF
clone_size: -; j_call: TRBJ2-1; v_call: TRBV7-8; cdr3_length: 16; cdr3_aa: CASSSSGTSGRNEQFF
clone_size: once; j_call: TRBJ1-6; v_call: TRBV5-8; cdr3_length: 14; cdr3_aa: CASSIGTDNSPLHF
clone_size: -; j_call: TRBJ1-2; v_call: TRBV5-6; cdr3_length: 11; cdr3_aa: CASSRHTRYTF
clone_size: -; j_call: TRBJ2-1; v_call: TRBV7-2; cdr3_length: 16; cdr3_aa: CASSLLAGGYYNEQFF
clone_size: few; j_call: TRBJ1-6; v_call: TRBV11-3; cdr3_length: 14; cdr3_aa: CASSFGDTNSPLHF
clone_size: -; j_call: TRBJ2-7; v_call: TRBV11-3; cdr3_length: 15; cdr3_aa: CASSLGLAGSYEQYF
clone_size: -; j_call: TRBJ2-7; v_call: TRBV2; cdr3_length: 12; cdr3_aa: CASSRDSYEQYF
clone_size: -; j_call: TRBJ1-4; v_call: TRBV30; cdr3_length: 14; cdr3_aa: CAWSSDRANEKLFF
clone_size: -; j_call: TRBJ2-5; v_call: TRBV2; cdr3_length: 12; cdr3_aa: CASGPGEATQYF
clone_size: few; j_call: TRBJ1-2; v_call: TRBV18; cdr3_length: 16; cdr3_aa: CASSQPGGEVNYGYTF
clone_size: -; j_call: TRBJ1-5; v_call: TRBV19; cdr3_length: 21; cdr3_aa: CASSFLGVGQGSNDGNQPQHF
clone_size: -; j_call: TRBJ1-2; v_call: TRBV9; cdr3_length: 15; cdr3_aa: CASSPSDRANYGYTF
clone_size: -; j_call: TRBJ2-7; v_call: TRBV7-2; cdr3_length: 14; cdr3_aa: CASSIPGLAYEQYF
clone_size: few; j_call: TRBJ2-2; v_call: TRBV5-4; cdr3_length: 14; cdr3_aa: CASSPGLNTGELFF
clone_size: few; j_call: TRBJ2-7; v_call: TRBV6-5; cdr3_length: 14; cdr3_aa: CASKAGGRDYEQYF
clone_size: -; j_call: TRBJ1-4; v_call: TRBV4-2; cdr3_length: 15; cdr3_aa: CASSQVGGTNEKLFF
clone_size: once; j_call: TRBJ1-3; v_call: TRBV2; cdr3_length: 12; cdr3_aa: CASRDRGNTIYF
clone_size: many; j_call: TRBJ1-4; v_call: TRBV3-1/TRBV3-2; cdr3_length: 21; cdr3_aa: CASTARRGRHRDRGFDEKLFF
clone_size: once; j_call: TRBJ1-1; v_call: TRBV11-1; cdr3_length: 13; cdr3_aa: CASSFNSNTEAFF
clone_size: -; j_call: TRBJ1-5; v_call: TRBV30; cdr3_length: 15; cdr3_aa: CAWNTGGGGNQPQHF
clone_size: -; j_call: TRBJ2-1; v_call: TRBV12-2; cdr3_length: 18; cdr3_aa: CASRLRLLGLNHSDEQFF
clone_size: -; j_call: TRBJ1-2; v_call: TRBV11-3; cdr3_length: 12; cdr3_aa: CASSNTAYGYTF
clone_size: -; j_call: TRBJ2-2; v_call: TRBV4-1; cdr3_length: 16; cdr3_aa: CASSRAGAGVAGELFF
clone_size: -; j_call: TRBJ2-7; v_call: TRBV6-2/TRBV6-3; cdr3_length: 16; cdr3_aa: CASSSYLSGRASEQYF
clone_size: -; j_call: TRBJ2-4; v_call: TRBV2; cdr3_length: 16; cdr3_aa: CASRSGLKAGQNIQYF
clone_size: -; j_call: TRBJ2-7; v_call: TRBV2; cdr3_length: 11; cdr3_aa: CASSWRYEQYF
clone_size: -; j_call: TRBJ2-1; v_call: TRBV18; cdr3_length: 14; cdr3_aa: CASSPNWQSNEQFF
clone_size: -; j_call: TRBJ2-1; v_call: TRBV19; cdr3_length: 13; cdr3_aa: CASSTQQGNEQFF
clone_size: -; j_call: TRBJ2-2; v_call: TRBV7-2; cdr3_length: 16; cdr3_aa: CASSPWGQGNTGELFF
clone_size: -; j_call: TRBJ1-4; v_call: TRBV6-1; cdr3_length: 16; cdr3_aa: CASSEIRTAANEKLFF
clone_size: few; j_call: TRBJ1-2; v_call: TRBV30; cdr3_length: 16; cdr3_aa: CAWSAGAFGQGSGYTF
clone_size: -; j_call: TRBJ2-7; v_call: TRBV7-8; cdr3_length: 13; cdr3_aa: CASSLTRGYEQYF
clone_size: -; j_call: TRBJ2-5; v_call: TRBV7-3; cdr3_length: 14; cdr3_aa: CASNLTEIRETQYF
clone_size: -; j_call: TRBJ2-1; v_call: TRBV5-1; cdr3_length: 14; cdr3_aa: CASSLGQTFNEQFF
clone_size: -; j_call: TRBJ2-1; v_call: TRBV2; cdr3_length: 16; cdr3_aa: CASSGSGTSRINEQFF
clone_size: -; j_call: TRBJ1-5; v_call: TRBV30; cdr3_length: 14; cdr3_aa: CAWSGRQGTEPQHF